The subject of this entry is one T cell receptor beta chain. CDR1 SEHNR and CDR2 FQNEAQ come from the germline V gene (reference sequence). The CDR3 extends over 17 amino acids. V gave up 1 base and J gave up 3 bases; unmatched junction bases: 8. Authors' processing steps: Amplifying reference gene primers gave estimates of nucleated cell counts. The method was immunoSEQ multiplex PCR; TCRdb's version includes in-frame clones alone and lacks a portion of them. From that table come the V and J calls and clone size; the DNA was used to work out D and trimming. The sample lists approximately 140,000 clones, roughly 87% occurring once. This entry comes from a study of blood T cell repertoires in COVID-19. The overall study: PBMCs, B-cell-depleted T cells, or T cells provided the cDNA or gDNA that made up the material.

This rearrangement joins TRBV7-9 to TRBJ1-5, with 8 bases that match TRBD1. Sequencing input: PBMCs or T cells enriched from blood (not recorded which). This receptor was obtained from a woman between 35 and 50 years old who had been exposed to COVID-19. CDR3 amino acids: CASSLEYRGGANQPQHF. The CDR3 DNA reads TGTGCCAGCAGCTTAGAGTACAGGGGGGGGGCCAATCAGCCCCAGCATTTT.